These 28 T cell receptor beta chains originate from one sample sequenced in a study of shared T cell receptors in the human thymus. Here immunoSEQ multiplex PCR was the method, and the copy in TCRdb shows in-frame clones only, minus some. The profile shows 700,000 or so clones, 70% to 90% of them singletons. The same data also contributed to another study, on human thymus T cells.

Sequences were obtained from thymocytes. These receptor sequences come from a girl in the first two years of life with a congenital heart defect.

The gene calls are TRBV9 and TRBJ2-1; 13 bases agree with TRBD2. Germline V lookup: CDR1 SGDLS, CDR2 YYNGEE. V shed 2 bases and J 6 bases; nucleotides not matched to a gene: 2. The length of the CDR3 is 15 residues. The CDR3 region has the DNA TGTGCCAGCAGCGTGACTAGCGGGGGGTTCAATGAGCAGTTCTTC. Its translation is CASSVTSGGFNEQFF.

The chain joins TRBV12-5 to TRBJ1-2; D gene ambiguous. Trimming removed 3 bases at V and 5 bases at J, with 7 bases between. The CDR3 runs to 12 residues. Germline assignment: CDR1 LGHNT and CDR2 FRNRAP. The CDR3 nucleotides read TGTGCTAGTGGTTTTTCTACTTATGGCTACACCTTC. This gives the protein CASGFSTYGYTF.

Of note for this clone: Germline is not matched at one junction end, which may reflect a read error. J is TRBJ1-3 and V is TRBV5-6, with a possible D match to TRBD1 (5 bases). There are 16 residues in the CDR3. The germline V gene has CDR1 SGHDT and CDR2 YYEEEE. CDR3 sequence (DNA): TGTGCCAGCAACTTGGTTTGTCCGGGGGGTGGAAACACCATATATTTT. Translation gives CASNLVCPGGGNTIYF.

The chain is built from TRBV5-8 and TRBJ1-1, with D hard to call. Germline CDR1 is SGHTS and CDR2 is YDEGEE. The CDR3 covers 15 residues. V lost 5 bases and J 6 bases, leaving 20 bases between the germline ends. CDR3 amino acids: CASSTGSGFQSEAFF. DNA for the CDR3: TGTGCCAGCAGTACCGGGTCGGGTTTCCAATCTGAAGCTTTCTTT.

About this clone itself: The junction departs from the called germline gene at one end, perhaps through a read error. The chain carries TRBV5-4 and TRBJ1-2, with 9 bases fitting TRBD1. Germline CDR1 SGHNT, CDR2 YYREEE (reference sequence). This CDR3 spans 13 amino acids. The CDR3 DNA sequence: TGTGCCAGCCAGACCTCCGGACAGGGGATCCTTTTCTTC. Its translation is CASQTSGQGILFF.

The V gene is TRBV28, the J gene TRBJ2-7, with TRBD1 matching over 9 bases. CDR3 size: 16 residues. The J segment lost 2 bases and the V segment lost 5 bases, leaving 10 bases of the junction unmatched. Germline values: CDR1 MDHEN, CDR2 SYDVKM. The CDR3 sequence: CASSRRSGQGAYEQYF. Written as DNA, the CDR3 is TGTGCCAGCAGTCGGCGATCGGGACAGGGCGCCTACGAGCAGTACTTC.

This sequence joins TRBV14 and TRBJ1-4, with a weak D call TRBD1 (6 bases). The germline V gene encodes CDR1 SGHDN and CDR2 FVKESK. Between the trimmed V and J ends, which lost 4 bases and 0 bases, there was a span of 9 bases. This CDR3 region has 15 residues. CDR3 nucleotides: TGTGCCAGCAGCCCAAACAGGGCAACTAATGAAAAACTGTTTTTT. It yields the protein CASSPNRATNEKLFF.

The rearrangement joins TRBV11-2 to TRBJ1-5; D perhaps matches TRBD1 (6 bases). V lost 5 bases, J lost 1 base, and 18 bases lay in between. Germline lookup yields CDR1 SGHAT and CDR2 FQNNGV. The CDR3 is made up of 17 amino acids. CDR3 DNA sequence: TGTGCCAGCAGCCCGAGGGGCCCGACAGGCAGCAATCAGCCCCAGCATTTT. Translation gives CASSPRGPTGSNQPQHF.

The chain employs TRBV5-8 and TRBJ1-1, with 11 bases lining up with TRBD1. The V gene end was trimmed by 4 bases and the J gene end by 8 bases; junction bases not matched to a gene: 13. CDR3 length: 16 residues. The V gene's germline CDR1 is SGHTS and CDR2 YDEGEE. Here the CDR3 reads CASSPPRDRGSLEAFF. The CDR3 coding sequence is TGTGCCAGCAGCCCACCCCGGGACAGGGGGTCCTTAGAAGCTTTCTTT.

The chain employs TRBV6-5 and TRBJ2-2, with 15 positions matching TRBD2. Germline V gene sequence: CDR1 MNHEY, CDR2 SVGAGI. The ends lost 6 bases at V and 6 bases at J; junction bases unmatched: 2. CDR3 size: 15 residues. The CDR3 region is CASRRTSGGAGELFF. In DNA, the CDR3 is TGTGCCAGCAGAAGGACTAGCGGGGGGGCCGGGGAGCTGTTTTTT.

The chain recombines TRBV4-1 with TRBJ1-2; perhaps TRBD1 as D (6 bases). Germline V CDR1 and CDR2: MGHRA, YSYEKL. The CDR3 contains 14 residues. The V end was cut by 0 bases, the J end by 4 bases, with 9 bases between. The CDR3 DNA reads TGCGCCAGCAGCCAAGAAAGGACAGCCTATGGCTACACCTTC. Translation gives CASSQERTAYGYTF.

The chain employs TRBV6-4 and TRBJ2-3; possible D gene TRBD1, 6 bases. Germline V gene lookup returns CDR1 MRHNA and CDR2 SNTAGT. The CDR3 is made up of 14 amino acids. V dropped 4 bases and J dropped 2 bases, with 10 bases sitting between them. CDR3 coding DNA: TGTGCCAGCAGTGTACAGGGCTTCACAGATACGCAGTATTTT. Amino acid sequence: CASSVQGFTDTQYF.

The chain combines TRBV19 with TRBJ2-3; the match to TRBD2 covers 8 bases. The CDR3 is 16 amino acids. V lost 3 bases and J lost 2; bases outside the gene matches: 7. The germline V gene encodes CDR1 LNHDA and CDR2 SQIVND (reference sequence). The CDR3 region has the DNA TGTGCCAGTAGTATCGGGCGGGGGGTCCCCACAGATACGCAGTATTTT. Its protein is CASSIGRGVPTDTQYF.

Concerning this clone itself: Germline is not matched at one junction end, which may reflect a read error. This sample also contains other DNA sequences that code for the same CDR3. The V call is TRBV4-1, the J call TRBJ1-6; maybe TRBD1 (5 bases). From germline, CDR1 is MGHRA and CDR2 YSYEKL. The CDR3 runs to 15 residues. The CDR3 region has the DNA TGCGCCAGCAGCCAAGGCGGGGGTAATAATTCCCCCCTCCACTTT. Its translation: CASSQGGGNNSPLHF.

The rearrangement joins TRBV30 to TRBJ2-5; 11 positions agree with TRBD2. V lost 0 bases and J lost 6; bases outside the gene matches: 9. The V gene's germline CDR1 is GTSNPN and CDR2 SVGIG (reference sequence). The CDR3 has 16 residues. The CDR3 sequence: CAWSVRLAGWRKTQYF. CDR3 bases: TGTGCCTGGAGTGTAAGACTAGCGGGGTGGCGGAAGACCCAGTACTTC.

This sequence joins TRBV18 and TRBJ2-5; 9 bases are shared with TRBD1. The CDR3 spans 14 residues. V lost 3 bases and J lost 4; bases outside the gene matches: 3. Germline CDR1 and CDR2: KGHSH and LQKENI. The CDR3 spells CASSPGTGRETQYF. DNA for the CDR3: TGTGCCAGCTCACCCGGGACAGGGAGAGAGACCCAGTACTTC.

The chain combines TRBV5-5 with TRBJ1-1; D possibly corresponds to TRBD1 (5 bases). Germline V lookup: CDR1 SGHKS, CDR2 YYEKEE (reference sequence). The CDR3 runs to 13 residues. Trimming pared 0 bases from V and 3 bases from J, leaving 6 bases between. The CDR3 region has the DNA TGTGCCAGCAGCTTGGGACAGCACACTGAAGCTTTCTTT. It translates to CASSLGQHTEAFF.

The chain is built from TRBV9 and TRBJ2-5, with TRBD2 matching over 9 bases. This CDR3 comprises 17 residues. Germline V gives CDR1 SGDLS, CDR2 YYNGEE. The junction had 11 bases not matched to a gene; V was cut back by 1 base and J by 4 bases. CDR3 DNA sequence: TGTGCCAGCAGCGTATCTTCCACGCGGGGGGGCGGAGAGACCCAGTACTTC. The encoded protein is CASSVSSTRGGGETQYF.

This clone was seen only a few times. The genes are TRBV19 and TRBJ2-3; 14 nucleotides align to TRBD2. This CDR3 is 15 amino acids long. Trimming at V came to 5 bases and at J to 6 bases, leaving 4 bases not matched to a gene. Germline V gene sequence: CDR1 LNHDA, CDR2 SQIVND (reference sequence). Here the CDR3 reads CASSRRLAGGDTQYF. CDR3 DNA: TGTGCCAGTAGTCGAAGACTAGCGGGGGGGGATACGCAGTATTTT.

The chain employs TRBV6-1 and TRBJ2-7; 12 bases fit TRBD2. The V gene end was trimmed by 4 bases and the J gene end by 1 base; junction bases not matched to a gene: 8. The CDR3 contains 17 residues. Germline V gene lookup returns CDR1 MNHNS and CDR2 SASEGT. The CDR3 protein is CASSARTSGVPSYEQYF. The CDR3 DNA follows: TGTGCCAGCAGTGCGAGGACTAGCGGGGTGCCATCCTACGAGCAGTACTTC.

The gene calls are TRBV7-2 and TRBJ1-1, with D possibly TRBD1 on 6 matching bases. Germline V CDR1 and CDR2: SGHTA, FQGNSA. V was clipped by 3 bases and J by 0 bases, with 11 bases between them. This CDR3 spans 15 amino acids. The CDR3 nucleotides read TGTGCCAGCAGCTTTGGACAGATCATGAACACTGAAGCTTTCTTT. This encodes CASSFGQIMNTEAFF.

The J gene is TRBJ1-2, the V gene TRBV5-6, with 8 nucleotides matching TRBD1. CDR1 and CDR2 from the germline V gene are SGHDT and YYEEEE. V shed 0 bases, J shed 4 bases, and the junction held 14 bases outside the gene matches. This CDR3 comprises 18 residues. The CDR3 DNA is TGTGCCAGCAGCTTGGTTGGTTTCAGGGGGCTGAGGGGCTATGGCTACACCTTC. This gives the protein CASSLVGFRGLRGYGYTF.

This clone has only one observation. The chain joins TRBV4-2 to TRBJ1-3; D gene ambiguous. The length of the CDR3 is 14 residues. Germline CDR1 is LGHNA and CDR2 is YNFKEQ. The V gene lost 2 bases and the J gene lost 0 bases, with 5 bases spanning the gap. The CDR3 loop is CASSQMYSGNTIYF. The CDR3 DNA follows: TGTGCCAGCAGCCAAATGTACTCTGGAAACACCATATATTTT.

CDR3 in DNA: TGTGCCAGCAGTCCGGGGGGGGGTCCCTACAATGAGCAGTTCTTC. It encodes CASSPGGGPYNEQFF. This rearrangement joins TRBV6-5 to TRBJ2-1; 8 positions match TRBD2. Germline values: CDR1 MNHEY, CDR2 SVGAGI. The V gene end was trimmed by 5 bases and the J gene end by 2 bases; junction bases not matched to a gene: 5. This CDR3 contains 15 residues.

The V and J genes are TRBV5-5 and TRBJ1-1; D ambiguous. CDR1 and CDR2 (germline): SGHKS, YYEKEE (reference sequence). This CDR3 spans 19 amino acids. The ends were cut back, 7 bases at V and 6 bases at J, with 34 bases in the middle. The CDR3 DNA reads TGTGCCAGCCGCTCGGGGTTCACTGGGCGGTTACACCGGAGGGCTGAAGCTTTCTTT. It specifies CASRSGFTGRLHRRAEAFF.

The gene calls are TRBV5-6 and TRBJ2-7; 8 nucleotides line up with TRBD1. The J segment lost 3 bases and the V segment lost 2 bases, leaving 7 bases of the junction unmatched. Germline lookup yields CDR1 SGHDT and CDR2 YYEEEE. The CDR3 extends over 15 amino acids. The CDR3 reads CASSFRGPEGYEQYF. The CDR3 coding sequence is TGTGCCAGCAGCTTCAGGGGGCCGGAGGGCTACGAGCAGTACTTC.

This sequence joins TRBV7-9 and TRBJ2-7, with D tentatively TRBD1 (7 bases). V gave up 5 bases and J gave up 3 bases, with 29 bases separating them. This CDR3 is built from 19 residues. From germline, CDR1 is SEHNR and CDR2 FQNEAQ (reference sequence). DNA of the CDR3: TGTGCCAGCAGCCGGAGGGGGGCAGGGGGTACTGATAAGCTCTACGAGCAGTACTTC. This translates into CASSRRGAGGTDKLYEQYF.

The J gene is TRBJ2-2, the V gene TRBV7-2, with 10 nucleotides matching TRBD2. Germline assignment: CDR1 SGHTA and CDR2 FQGNSA. The CDR3 runs to 15 residues. The V and J ends lost 6 bases and 2 bases, in that order; junction bases with no gene match: 3. DNA for the CDR3: TGTGCCAGCAGGATAGCGGGGGGTAACACCGGGGAGCTGTTTTTT. Its protein product is CASRIAGGNTGELFF.